The clone carrying this TCR beta chain was observed a handful of times. The target antigen is unknown. One entry per CDR3 protein results from TCRdb running MiXCR on the 5' RACE reads. The top ten clones hold approximately 2.3% of a sample with roughly 130,000 distinct CDR3 sequences, roughly 6% of them seen once. This specimen comes from a study of T-cell memory formation after mild COVID-19. Findings and caveats of the study: Some clones that responded were present in memory (sampled pre-infection), which suggests cross-reactive memory joined. CD4+ clones that contracted lay mainly in CM and EM; CD8+ ones lay in EMRA.

CDR1 and CDR2 (germline): MNHEY, SVGAGI. J gave up 1 base and V 6 bases, and 12 bases lay outside the gene matches. This CDR3 is 16 amino acids long. What was sequenced was PBMCs or a T cell subset sorted from them (not recorded which). The V call is TRBV6-5, the J call TRBJ2-7, with 7 nucleotides matching TRBD1. This TCR derives from an adult woman who had mild COVID-19 (a few samples of this study predate the infection). Cell type and time point are not known. CDR3: CASRSRGGAGSYEQYF. For the CDR3, the DNA is TGTGCCAGCAGGTCAAGAGGGGGCGCTGGGTCCTACGAGCAGTACTTC.